This entry lists 17 T cell receptor beta chains sequenced from one sample in a study of shared clonotypes between healthy human individuals. Measured with immunoSEQ multiplex PCR; TCRdb has only the in-frame clones, and not every one. The table shows some 2,000,000 clones, with roughly 94% occurring only once. Positive CCR7 selection of CD45RO-negative cells yielded the naive CD8 cells, and terminally differentiated effector memory CD45RA+ cells were excluded. The sample taken for sequencing was naive CD8+ T cells sorted from blood. The receptors originated from a man younger than 30 in good health.

The chain is built from TRBV4-3 and TRBJ1-5; perhaps TRBD1 as D (6 bases). V was trimmed by 0 bases and J by 0 bases, leaving 9 bases between them. Looked up from germline, CDR1 is LGHNA and CDR2 is YSLEER. The CDR3 loop spans 16 amino acids. This chain's CDR3 is CASSQEWTDSNQPQHF. Here the CDR3 DNA reads TGCGCCAGCAGCCAAGAGTGGACAGATAGCAATCAGCCCCAGCATTTT.

The chain carries TRBV7-9 and TRBJ2-2, with D possibly matching TRBD1 (5 bases). The CDR3 covers 16 residues. Germline V gene sequence: CDR1 SEHNR, CDR2 FQNEAQ (reference sequence). Trimming stripped 1 base from V and 3 bases from J, with 12 bases between. The CDR3 reads CASSLGGRVDTGELFF. The CDR3 DNA follows: TGTGCCAGCAGCTTAGGGGGCCGAGTCGACACCGGGGAGCTGTTTTTT.

V and J are TRBV6-5 and TRBJ2-3; no definite D call. Germline lookup yields CDR1 MNHEY and CDR2 SVGAGI. This CDR3 comprises 15 residues. Trimming left V 2 bases short and J 3 bases short, with 12 bases between. CDR3 coding DNA: TGTGCCAGCAGTTACCTCAGAGGAGCTACAGATACGCAGTATTTT. Encoded protein: CASSYLRGATDTQYF.

This clone was recorded only once. The V and J genes are TRBV2 and TRBJ1-2, with D tentatively TRBD1 (6 bases). CDR3 size: 12 residues. Germline V gene lookup returns CDR1 SNHLY and CDR2 FYNNEI. V dropped 9 bases and J dropped 6 bases, with 14 bases sitting between them. This chain's CDR3 is CARQTGPDGYTF. The CDR3 DNA is TGTGCCAGGCAGACAGGTCCTGATGGCTACACCTTC.

This clone was recorded once. The chain recombines TRBV27 with TRBJ2-3; D is uncertain. The CDR3 runs 15 residues. Deletions cut 2 bases from V and 4 bases from J, with 13 bases between. The germline V gene has CDR1 MNHEY and CDR2 SMNVEV (reference sequence). The CDR3 coding sequence is TGTGCCAGCAGTTTAATAAGGGAAGTCTCAGATACGCAGTATTTT. Translated, it gives CASSLIREVSDTQYF.

V gene TRBV13 combines with J gene TRBJ2-7, with D hard to call. The germline V gene has CDR1 PRHDT and CDR2 FYEKMQ (reference sequence). V was shortened by 2 bases and J by 0 bases, with 11 bases between the two germline ends. The CDR3 has 15 residues. The CDR3 nucleotides read TGTGCCAGCAGCTTATCTGCCCTTAGCTCCTACGAGCAGTACTTC. Translating gives CASSLSALSSYEQYF.

The chain carries TRBV13 and TRBJ2-7, with 8 bases matching TRBD1. Germline trimming cut 5 bases from V and 1 base from J; bases unmatched to any gene: 7. This CDR3 is built from 15 residues. Per the germline V gene, CDR1 is PRHDT and CDR2 is FYEKMQ (reference sequence). This CDR3 reads CASSQQGARSYEQYF. CDR3 DNA: TGTGCCAGCAGCCAGCAGGGGGCCAGGTCCTACGAGCAGTACTTC.

A single count supports this clone. Other DNA variants within this sample encode the same CDR3. The chain employs TRBV19 and TRBJ1-1; D possibly corresponds to TRBD1 (6 bases). CDR3 size: 13 residues. Trimming took off 6 bases at V and 1 base at J, with 9 bases between the two ends. CDR1 LNHDA and CDR2 SQIVND come from the germline V gene (reference sequence). CDR3 sequence: CASSPRGNTEAFF. Written as DNA, the CDR3 is TGTGCCAGTAGCCCCAGGGGGAACACTGAAGCTTTCTTT.

The rearrangement links TRBV7-6 to TRBJ2-1; D is unclear. Trimming removed 1 base at V and 10 bases at J, with 8 bases between. The CDR3 has 12 residues. In germline, CDR1 is SGHVS, CDR2 FNYEAQ. The DNA of the CDR3 is TGTGCCAGCAGCTTAGTACGACGGGAGCAGTTCTTC. This encodes CASSLVRREQFF.

The CDR3 spells CASSPGTSGRAYNEQFF. The CDR3 bases are TGTGCCAGCAGCCCGGGGACTAGCGGGAGGGCCTACAATGAGCAGTTCTTC. The rearrangement uses TRBV11-3 and TRBJ2-1, with TRBD2 matching over 16 bases. The CDR3 spans 17 residues. Germline V gene data show CDR1 as SGHNT and CDR2 as YENEEA. The trim removed 5 bases at V and 2 bases at J, leaving 3 bases unmatched. Using reference TRBV11-3 and TRBJ2-1 for the parts outside the CDR3, the full variable domain is EAGVVQSPRYKIIEKKQPVAFWCNPISGHNTLYWYLQNLGQGPELLIRYENEEAVDDSQLPKDRFSAERLKGVDSTLKIQPAELGDSAVYLCASSPGTSGRAYNEQFFGPGTRLTVL.

The chain carries TRBV29-1 and TRBJ2-7; TRBD1 is a possible D gene (6 bases). This CDR3 contains 16 residues. V lost 1 base and J 1 base, leaving 17 bases between the germline ends. Germline V gene data show CDR1 as SQVTM and CDR2 as ANQGSEA. CDR3: CSVEAPPGHESYEQYF. The CDR3, as DNA: TGCAGCGTTGAAGCCCCGCCGGGACACGAGTCCTACGAGCAGTACTTC.

A note on this clone: This same CDR3 is encoded by further DNA sequences in the sample. The rearrangement uses TRBV9 and TRBJ2-7; 7 bases line up with TRBD1. Losses at the gene ends were 0 bases for V and 6 bases for J; bases not matched to a gene: 3. The CDR3 sequence is 13 residues long. Germline V gives CDR1 SGDLS, CDR2 YYNGEE. CDR3 amino acids: CASSVGGGSEQYF. DNA of the CDR3: TGTGCCAGCAGCGTAGGAGGGGGCTCCGAGCAGTACTTC. The full variable domain, in which reference TRBV9 and TRBJ2-7 provide the parts outside the CDR3, is DSGVTQTPKHLITATGQRVTLRCSPRSGDLSVYWYQQSLDQGLQFLIQYYNGEERAKGNILERFSAQQFPDLHSELNLSSLELGDSALYFCASSVGGGSEQYFGPGTRLTVT.

The rearrangement uses TRBV27 and TRBJ2-7; 8 bases map to TRBD1. V shed 5 bases and J 3 bases; nucleotides not matched to a gene: 9. This CDR3 has 15 amino acids. Germline assignment: CDR1 MNHEY and CDR2 SMNVEV (reference sequence). CDR3 region: CASSTTGEAFYEQYF. CDR3 nucleotide sequence: TGTGCCAGCAGTACGACAGGGGAAGCTTTCTACGAGCAGTACTTC.

This chain connects TRBV6-4 to TRBJ2-7; D gene uncertain. V was shortened by 2 bases and J by 3 bases, with 5 bases between the two germline ends. The germline CDR1 and CDR2 sequences are MRHNA and SNTAGT. CDR3 length: 12 amino acids. CDR3 protein: CASSDTDYEQYF. The CDR3 DNA sequence: TGTGCCAGCAGTGACACCGACTACGAGCAGTACTTC.

The CDR3 sequence is CASSQDGVTSGPYNEQFF. The CDR3 DNA follows: TGCGCCAGCAGCCAAGATGGGGTGACTAGCGGCCCCTACAATGAGCAGTTCTTC. This chain connects TRBV4-3 to TRBJ2-1; 9 positions match TRBD2. Germline V CDR1 and CDR2: LGHNA, YSLEER. The CDR3 spans 18 residues. The junction had 8 bases not matched to a gene; V was cut back by 0 bases and J by 2 bases.

The chain combines TRBV29-1 with TRBJ1-5; no clear D gene. The CDR3 runs to 12 residues. Germline CDR1 and CDR2: SQVTM and ANQGSEA. V was clipped by 6 bases and J by 4 bases, with 10 bases between them. CDR3 DNA: TGCAGCGTCTCCGATGGTAATCAGCCCCAGCATTTT. Translated, it gives CSVSDGNQPQHF.

V usage is TRBV4-1 and J usage is TRBJ1-1; 7 positions match TRBD1. V was pared by 0 bases and J by 7 bases, with 8 bases of the junction left unmatched. The CDR3 sequence is 15 residues long. The V gene's germline CDR1 is MGHRA and CDR2 YSYEKL. The CDR3 sequence is CASSQEIRTGFEAFF. Written as DNA, the CDR3 is TGCGCCAGCAGCCAAGAAATTCGGACAGGTTTTGAAGCTTTCTTT.